This record concerns one TCR beta chain sequence. Its target is not known. The data were taken from a study of cytomegalovirus exposure and HLA in healthy donors. Across the whole study: The Caucasian-associated ancestry cluster held roughly 81% of a few hundred genotyped donors. Study-level findings and limits: Sequences of the TCR beta chain were said to predict the HLA-A and HLA-B alleles of most subjects accurately. Most sequenced TCRs were rare (though some public TCRs occurred in many donors). Cytomegalovirus status was reportedly diagnosed by the classifier with high sensitivity and specificity.

The PCR had 60 Vbeta and 13 Jbeta primers. Data came from immunoSEQ multiplex PCR; TCRdb stores just in-frame clones and leaves some out. The data hold 50,000 to 55,000 clones, with about 71% observed a single time. With 10 bases clipped from V and 2 bases from J, the junction kept 13 bases outside the gene matches. The V gene's germline CDR1 is MNHEY and CDR2 SMNVEV (reference sequence). The CDR3 totals 15 residues. This chain connects TRBV27 to TRBJ1-2, with 7 bases matching TRBD1. The TCR comes from a woman in her fifties or sixties in good health and CMV-seropositive. The sample taken for sequencing was PBMCs. CDR3 in DNA: TGTGCCACCCGGTTTAATAAACAGGGGAACTATGGCTACACCTTC. It specifies CATRFNKQGNYGYTF.